The rows below give T cell receptor beta chains drawn from one sample of a study of response to subunit inactivated influenza vaccine. Each CDR3 protein gets one entry after TCRdb re-called the RT-PCR reads with MiXCR. The table shows around 470,000 distinct CDR3 sequences, with 7.2% occurring only once. Sequenced here: PBMCs from blood, sampled approximately 25 months after vaccination. Receptors originate from a man between 45 and 75 years old who received an inactivated influenza vaccine. The CDR3 runs from the conserved cysteine through the conserved F or W. A D gene is named only where the DNA matches it firmly. Where a row states a size, it is once, few, many or the class of an expanded clone; other rows omit it.

>-|-|TRBJ1-4|TRBV12-3/TRBV12-4
CASSGYQGEAEKLFF
TGTGCCAGCAGTGGGTACCAGGGTGAGGCTGAAAAACTGTTTTTT
>many|-|TRBJ2-3|TRBV29-1
CSVDGTPDTQYF
TGCAGCGTCGACGGGACCCCAGATACGCAGTATTTT
>many|TRBD2|TRBJ2-5|TRBV12-3/TRBV12-4
CASGASGGGTQYF
TGTGCCAGCGGGGCTAGCGGGGGTGGGACCCAGTACTTC
>many|TRBD2|TRBJ2-1|TRBV5-1
CASSPRDASRLAGVLGDEQFF
TGCGCCAGCAGCCCCCGGGACGCAAGTCGACTAGCGGGAGTTCTGGGCGATGAGCAGTTCTTC
>-|-|TRBJ1-1|TRBV28
CASSSGTTLMNTEAFF
TGTGCCAGCAGCTCCGGGACAACCCTCATGAACACTGAAGCTTTCTTT
>-|-|TRBJ1-1|TRBV15
CATSRGQTEAFF
TGTGCCACCAGCCGGGGCCAGACTGAAGCTTTCTTT
>-|TRBD2|TRBJ2-5|TRBV6-2/TRBV6-3
CASTSSGRETQYF
TGTGCCAGCACTTCTAGCGGGAGAGAGACCCAGTACTTC
>few|-|TRBJ2-3|TRBV30
CAWSLGEPDTQYF
TGTGCCTGGAGTTTAGGAGAGCCAGATACGCAGTATTTT
>few|TRBD1|TRBJ2-3|TRBV2
CASTGQGVDTQYF
TGTGCCAGCACCGGACAGGGCGTCGATACGCAGTATTTT
>-|-|TRBJ2-7|TRBV10-3
CAISDAGFSEQYF
TGTGCCATCAGTGATGCAGGTTTCAGCGAGCAGTACTTC
>-|-|TRBJ2-3|TRBV6-2/TRBV6-3
CASSYSSRGSADTQYF
TGTGCCAGCAGTTACTCTTCCCGGGGAAGCGCGGATACGCAGTATTTT
>few|-|TRBJ2-1|TRBV27
CASSQMRGSYNEQFF
TGTGCCAGCAGCCAGATGAGGGGGTCCTACAATGAGCAGTTCTTC
>many|-|TRBJ2-2|TRBV5-1
CASSAGDRHTGELFF
TGCGCCAGCAGCGCCGGAGACAGACACACCGGGGAGCTGTTTTTT
>few|TRBD1|TRBJ1-6|TRBV6-5
CASSYLQGSSPLHF
TGTGCCAGCAGTTACTTACAGGGGAGTTCACCCCTCCACTTT
>few|-|TRBJ2-7|TRBV7-6
CASSLEENYEQYF
TGTGCCAGCAGCTTAGAGGAAAACTACGAGCAGTACTTC
>once|-|TRBJ2-6|TRBV19
CASSIRADIPGANVLTF
TGTGCCAGTAGTATAAGGGCAGACATCCCTGGGGCCAACGTCCTGACTTTC
>-|TRBD1|TRBJ1-2|TRBV4-2
CASSQHRDREHYGYTF
TGTGCCAGCAGCCAACACCGGGACAGGGAACACTATGGCTACACCTTC
>few|-|TRBJ1-3|TRBV9
CASSLREGVVGNTIYF
TGTGCCAGCAGCCTCCGCGAGGGCGTCGTGGGAAACACCATATATTTT
>many|TRBD1|TRBJ2-4|TRBV6-1
CANKYGTEKENIQYF
TGTGCCAACAAGTACGGGACAGAGAAGGAAAACATTCAGTACTTC
>few|TRBD2|TRBJ2-2|TRBV19
CASSIGPSGNPGELFF
TGTGCCAGTAGTATTGGTCCTAGCGGGAACCCCGGGGAGCTGTTTTTT
>-|-|TRBJ2-5|TRBV7-2
CASRSSEKTQYF
TGTGCCAGCAGGTCTAGTGAGAAGACCCAGTACTTC
>-|-|TRBJ2-2|TRBV10-3
CAIRYTAGTGELFF
TGTGCCATCAGATATACTGCGGGCACCGGGGAGCTGTTTTTT
>many|-|TRBJ2-3|TRBV4-2
CASSQDISNADTQYF
TGTGCCAGCAGCCAAGATATCTCTAACGCAGATACGCAGTATTTT
>few|-|TRBJ2-3|TRBV9
CASSARASGTDTQYF
TGTGCCAGCAGCGCCAGGGCGAGCGGCACAGATACGCAGTATTTT
>few|-|TRBJ2-3|TRBV10-3
CAISELYAITQYF
TGTGCCATCAGTGAGTTGTACGCGATTACGCAGTATTTT
>-|-|TRBJ1-1|TRBV12-3/TRBV12-4
CASSSTSNTEAFF
TGTGCCAGCAGTTCGACCTCGAACACTGAAGCTTTCTTT
>many|TRBD2|TRBJ2-7|TRBV20-1
CSARVAAGEQYF
TGCAGTGCTAGAGTCGCAGCGGGAGAGCAGTACTTC
>few|-|TRBJ2-5|TRBV5-5
CASSSLPSETQYF
TGTGCCAGCAGCTCCCTCCCTTCGGAGACCCAGTACTTC
>few|-|TRBJ1-2|TRBV12-3/TRBV12-4
CASSGHSYGYTF
TGTGCCAGCAGCGGACACAGCTATGGCTACACCTTC
>few|-|TRBJ1-1|TRBV29-1
CSVDQMNTEAFF
TGCAGCGTTGACCAGATGAACACTGAAGCTTTCTTT
>-|-|TRBJ2-7|TRBV7-2
CASSLGSPAGNREQYF
TGTGCCAGCAGCTTAGGGTCTCCAGCGGGTAATAGGGAGCAGTACTTC
>-|-|TRBJ2-3|TRBV7-9
CASSKSGVDTQYF
TGTGCCAGCAGCAAAAGCGGAGTAGATACGCAGTATTTT
>few|-|TRBJ2-1|TRBV20-1
CSARDTGSYNEQFF
TGCAGTGCTAGAGATACGGGATCCTACAATGAGCAGTTCTTC
>many|TRBD2|TRBJ2-1|TRBV12-3/TRBV12-4
CASSRLAIRQFF
TGTGCCAGCAGTCGACTAGCGATTAGGCAGTTCTTC
>many|-|TRBJ2-5|TRBV4-2
CASSQDYGWETQYF
TGTGCCAGCAGCCAAGATTACGGGTGGGAGACCCAGTACTTC
>few|TRBD2|TRBJ2-1|TRBV7-3
CASSPTSINNEQFF
TGTGCCAGCAGCCCGACTAGCATCAACAATGAGCAGTTCTTC
>few|-|TRBJ2-3|TRBV20-1
CSAEGTGRMGTDTQYF
TGCAGTGCGGAGGGCACAGGGAGGATGGGCACAGATACGCAGTATTTT
>many|-|TRBJ2-3|TRBV10-3
CAISDLGRTDTQYF
TGTGCCATCAGTGATCTTGGTAGGACAGATACGCAGTATTTT
>-|-|TRBJ2-5|TRBV3-1
CASSPRQVGETQYF
TGTGCCAGCAGCCCCCGGCAGGTGGGGGAGACCCAGTACTTC
>-|TRBD2|TRBJ2-7|TRBV6-1
CASRKGLAREQYF
TGTGCCAGCAGAAAGGGACTAGCGCGGGAGCAGTACTTC
>many|-|TRBJ1-1|TRBV7-2
CASSPQGNEAFF
TGTGCCAGCAGCCCACAGGGAAATGAAGCTTTCTTT
>many|-|TRBJ1-1|TRBV5-1
CASSLSGRNTEAFF
TGCGCCAGCAGCTTGTCAGGGCGTAACACTGAAGCTTTCTTT
>many|TRBD2|TRBJ2-1|TRBV10-3
CAISESPSGRAAEQFF
TGTGCCATCAGTGAGTCGCCTAGCGGGAGGGCCGCTGAGCAGTTCTTC
>few|-|TRBJ1-4|TRBV5-1
CASSLFPGREKVLFF
TGCGCCAGCAGCTTGTTTCCGGGGAGAGAAAAGGTGCTGTTTTTT
>many|-|TRBJ1-2|TRBV7-2
CASSLEAITNYGYTF
TGTGCCAGCAGCTTAGAGGCCATCACTAACTATGGCTACACCTTC
>-|TRBD2|TRBJ2-3|TRBV6-1
CASKAGLAGPMAHTQYF
TGTGCCAGCAAGGCGGGACTAGCGGGGCCCATGGCACATACGCAGTATTTT
>many|-|TRBJ2-2|TRBV4-2
CASSQEIIRAALSGELFF
TGTGCCAGCAGCCAAGAGATCATCCGGGCAGCTCTTTCCGGGGAGCTGTTTTTT
>-|TRBD2|TRBJ2-5|TRBV6-5
CASSFPTSGRETQYF
TGTGCCAGCAGTTTTCCCACTAGCGGGAGGGAGACCCAGTACTTC
>-|TRBD1|TRBJ2-7|TRBV29-1
CSVRQGGGNEQYF
TGCAGCGTCCGACAGGGTGGGGGAAACGAGCAGTACTTC
>few|TRBD2|TRBJ2-3|TRBV5-8
CASSLVLAGADTQYF
TGTGCCAGCAGCTTGGTGCTAGCGGGAGCTGATACGCAGTATTTT
>few|TRBD2|TRBJ2-3|TRBV29-1
CSAVGIAGGTDTQYF
TGCAGCGCCGTCGGAATAGCGGGAGGTACAGATACGCAGTATTTT
>-|-|TRBJ2-1|TRBV5-6
CASSARGVNEQFF
TGTGCCAGCAGCGCCCGAGGGGTCAATGAGCAGTTCTTC
>few|-|TRBJ1-4|TRBV5-1
CASSPGTHGTEKLFF
TGCGCCAGCAGCCCCGGGACACACGGGACTGAAAAACTGTTTTTT
>-|-|TRBJ2-1|TRBV4-3
CASSQEADYNEQFF
TGCGCCAGCAGCCAAGAGGCAGACTACAATGAGCAGTTCTTC
>-|-|TRBJ1-6|TRBV7-2
CASSLELAPLHF
TGTGCCAGCAGCTTAGAATTGGCACCCCTCCACTTT